Listed below are T cell receptor beta chains from one sample, sequenced in a study of CD8 T cells in ankylosing spondylitis. TCRdb re-analysed the 5' RACE reads in MiXCR, keeping a single row per CDR3 protein. The data contain under 250,000 distinct CDR3 sequences, around 6.6% of them singletons. The specimen was blood, either unsorted or a sorted T cell fraction (not recorded which). The receptors stem from a male donor with ankylosing spondylitis. The CDR3 runs from the conserved cysteine through the conserved F or W. The D gene is left open where the match is weak. The listing skips clone size in some rows; elsewhere it reads once, few, many or a size class.

v_call	d_call	cdr3_length	clone_size	j_call	cdr3_nt	cdr3_aa
TRBV20-1	.	12	many	TRBJ1-2	TGCAGTGCCTTCACGGGAGCGGATGGCTACACCTTC	CSAFTGADGYTF
TRBV12-3/TRBV12-4	TRBD2	16	many	TRBJ2-1	TGTGCCAGCAGAGCCCGACTAGGACTAGCGGGAGCTGAGCAGTTCTTC	CASRARLGLAGAEQFF
TRBV10-3	.	14	many	TRBJ1-6	TGTGCCATCAGTCGGGACGGGATTAATTCACCCCTCCACTTT	CAISRDGINSPLHF
TRBV11-2	TRBD2	19	many	TRBJ2-3	TGTGCCAGCAGCCTCCCGCTGGGTAGCGGGAGTTCAGGCACAGATACGCAGTATTTT	CASSLPLGSGSSGTDTQYF
TRBV7-2	.	16	many	TRBJ2-3	TGTGCCAGCAGCTTACGCGCGCAATGGCCCAGGGATACGCAGTATTTT	CASSLRAQWPRDTQYF
TRBV2	.	14	many	TRBJ1-5	TGTGCCAGCAGTGGCAGGGCTGGCAATCAGCCCCAGCATTTT	CASSGRAGNQPQHF
TRBV4-3	TRBD1	14	.	TRBJ2-7	TGCGCCAGCAGCCAAGATCGGGACAGGGCAGCACAGTACTTC	CASSQDRDRAAQYF
TRBV11-2	TRBD1	19	.	TRBJ1-1	TGTGCCAGCAGCTCCCGGGACAGGGTTTTAAGGAATTTGGGCACTGAAGCTTTCTTT	CASSSRDRVLRNLGTEAFF
TRBV2	.	15	.	TRBJ1-4	TGTGCCAGCAGTGAAATAGGGGCGACTAATGAAAAACTGTTTTTT	CASSEIGATNEKLFF
TRBV6-2/TRBV6-3	.	14	many	TRBJ2-2	TGTGCCAGCAGTTTAGGAAGAAACACCGGGGAGCTGTTTTTT	CASSLGRNTGELFF
TRBV4-1	.	15	many	TRBJ2-1	TGCGCCAGCGGCGACAGGGGAGGGTCCTACAATGAGCAGTTCTTC	CASGDRGGSYNEQFF
TRBV20-1	.	13	many	TRBJ2-7	TGCAGTGTGTTTGCGGGGAGCTCCTACGAGCAGTACTTC	CSVFAGSSYEQYF
TRBV6-1	TRBD2	13	many	TRBJ2-5	TGTGCCAGCAGCCCCCGGGGGGGAGAGACCCAGTACTTC	CASSPRGGETQYF
TRBV9	TRBD2	15	.	TRBJ2-1	TGTGCCAGCAGTGATCTAGCGGGGACGTACAATGAGCAGTTCTTC	CASSDLAGTYNEQFF
TRBV15	.	16	many	TRBJ1-1	TGTGCCACCAGCAGACAGGGATTTGAGAGGAACACTGAAGCTTTCTTT	CATSRQGFERNTEAFF
TRBV29-1	TRBD1	16	.	TRBJ2-1	TGCAGCGTTGAAGATCGCCAGGGGGTATCCTACAATGAGCAGTTCTTC	CSVEDRQGVSYNEQFF
TRBV4-1	TRBD1	15	few	TRBJ1-5	TGCGCCAGCAGCCACCTGACAGGGGCAGATCAGCCCCAGCATTTT	CASSHLTGADQPQHF
TRBV4-1	.	15	many	TRBJ1-1	TGCGCCAGCAGCCAATTTCAGGTTATGGTCGCTGAAGCTTTCTTT	CASSQFQVMVAEAFF
TRBV3-1	TRBD2	15	.	TRBJ2-1	TGTGCCAGCACCCTGGGGGTAGCGGGAGTGAATGAGCAGTTCTTC	CASTLGVAGVNEQFF
TRBV9	.	15	many	TRBJ2-7	TGTGCCAGCAGCCCATACGTCCAGGGGACCTACGAGCAGTACTTC	CASSPYVQGTYEQYF
TRBV7-2	TRBD2	16	many	TRBJ2-7	TGTGCCAGCAGCCCATTCGGACTAGCGGGATACTACGAGCAGTACTTC	CASSPFGLAGYYEQYF
TRBV11-1	TRBD1	14	many	TRBJ2-7	TGTGCCAGCAGCCGACAGGGGGCGAGCGACGAGCAGTACTTC	CASSRQGASDEQYF
TRBV6-5	.	15	.	TRBJ1-2	TGTGCCAGCAGTTACTCGGGCATTCCCCAGGCGGGCTACACCTTC	CASSYSGIPQAGYTF
TRBV27	.	13	many	TRBJ1-2	TGTGCCAGCAGTGTCCGGGGGACATGGGACTACACCTTC	CASSVRGTWDYTF
TRBV29-1	.	15	many	TRBJ1-2	TGCAGCGTTGAACGTTATGCCGCGACGTTCTATGGCTACACCTTC	CSVERYAATFYGYTF
TRBV7-9	.	16	many	TRBJ2-2	TGTGCCAGCAGCTTAGCGGGAAGGGGAGACACCGGGGAGCTGTTTTTT	CASSLAGRGDTGELFF
TRBV19	.	13	.	TRBJ1-1	TGTGCCAGTGAAGGGGTTTGGGACACTGAAGCTTTCTTT	CASEGVWDTEAFF
TRBV20-1	TRBD1	14	.	TRBJ2-2	TGCAGTGCCAGCGACAGGGGAGAGACCGGGGAGCTGTTTTTT	CSASDRGETGELFF
TRBV13	.	13	many	TRBJ2-7	TGTGCCAGCAGCAGCCGGGACAATTACGAGCAGTACTTC	CASSSRDNYEQYF
TRBV11-1	.	18	.	TRBJ2-1	TGTGCCAGCAACATCGGAGCGGGTCAACTTTACTCCTACAATGAGCAGTTCTTC	CASNIGAGQLYSYNEQFF
TRBV5-1	.	15	many	TRBJ2-7	TGCGCCAGCAGCTCGCGGGACAGCTTCGCCTACGAGCAGTACTTC	CASSSRDSFAYEQYF
TRBV27	TRBD1	16	.	TRBJ2-7	TGTGCCAGCAGTATCTTCACCGGGACAGCCTCCTACGAGCAGTACTTC	CASSIFTGTASYEQYF
TRBV29-1	.	11	many	TRBJ2-7	TGCAGCGCAGAAGCGCGGTACGAGCAGTACTTC	CSAEARYEQYF
TRBV3-1	.	16	many	TRBJ1-1	TGTGCCAGCAGCCAAGAAAATGGGACCGACTCACCTGCGGCTTTCTTT	CASSQENGTDSPAAFF
TRBV4-3	.	16	many	TRBJ2-3	TGCGCCAGCAGCGGCCGGACTGGAAGACGCACAGATACGCAGTATTTT	CASSGRTGRRTDTQYF